This TCR beta chain was found in a study of response to subunit inactivated influenza vaccine. Notes on this clonotype: Antigen specificity is unknown.

The V gene's germline CDR1 is SGDLS and CDR2 YYNGEE. V lost 0 bases to trimming and J lost 8 bases, with 15 bases between them. The CDR3 runs 14 residues. General observations from the study: The authors proposed limited new T cell recruitment per seasonal influenza vaccination.

TCRdb recomputed calls from the RT-PCR reads with MiXCR, one row per CDR3 protein. The profile shows roughly 760,000 distinct CDR3 sequences, 20% to 25% of them singletons. This sample comprised PBMCs from blood, obtained 4 to 6 days after vaccination. The receptor comes from a man aged 50 to 60 who received an inactivated influenza vaccine. The chain joins TRBV9 to TRBJ2-7; unclear D gene. The CDR3 bases are TGTGCCAGCAGCGTAGGGGGATCAAGCCTACAGCAGTACTTC. This gives the protein CASSVGGSSLQQYF.